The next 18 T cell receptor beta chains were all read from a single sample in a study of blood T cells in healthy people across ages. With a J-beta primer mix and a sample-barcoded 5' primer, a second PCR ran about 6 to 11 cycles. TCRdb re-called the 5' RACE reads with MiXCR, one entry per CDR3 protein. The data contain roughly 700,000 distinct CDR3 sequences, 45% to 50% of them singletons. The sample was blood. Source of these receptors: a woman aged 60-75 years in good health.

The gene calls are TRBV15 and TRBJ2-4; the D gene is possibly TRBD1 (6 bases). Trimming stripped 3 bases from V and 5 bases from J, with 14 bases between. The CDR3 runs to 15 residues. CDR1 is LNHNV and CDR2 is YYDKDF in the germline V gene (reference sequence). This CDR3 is CATSSPGTLENIQYF. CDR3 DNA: TGTGCCACCAGCAGCCCCGGGACACTGGAAAACATTCAGTACTTC.

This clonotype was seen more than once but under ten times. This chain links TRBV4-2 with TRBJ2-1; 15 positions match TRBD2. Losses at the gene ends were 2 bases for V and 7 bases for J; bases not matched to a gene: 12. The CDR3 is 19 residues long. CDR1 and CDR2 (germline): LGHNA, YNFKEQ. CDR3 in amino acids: CASSQPGTSGRSGKNEQFF. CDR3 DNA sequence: TGTGCCAGCAGCCAACCCGGGACTAGCGGGAGGAGCGGTAAGAATGAGCAGTTCTTC.

CDR3 coding DNA: TGTGCCAGCAGTCTATATCCGGCGGGAGAGACCCAGTACTTC. This sequence encodes CASSLYPAGETQYF. The rearrangement links TRBV27 to TRBJ2-5; a possible D gene is TRBD2 (5 bases). Trimming removed 5 bases from V and 4 bases from J, with 14 bases in between. The CDR3 consists of 14 residues. Looked up from germline, CDR1 is MNHEY and CDR2 is SMNVEV (reference sequence).

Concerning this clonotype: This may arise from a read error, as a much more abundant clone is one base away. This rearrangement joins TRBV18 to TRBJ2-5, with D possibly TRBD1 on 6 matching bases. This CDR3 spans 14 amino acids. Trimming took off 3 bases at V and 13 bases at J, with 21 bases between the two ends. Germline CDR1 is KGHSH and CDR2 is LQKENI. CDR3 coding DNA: TGTGCCAGCTCACCCCAGACAGGTTCCCTCGAGCGGTACTTC. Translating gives CASSPQTGSLERYF.

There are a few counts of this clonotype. The CDR3 sequence: CASSLVAGASNQPQHF. In DNA form, the CDR3 reads TGTGCCAGCAGCTTAGTGGCAGGGGCTAGCAATCAGCCCCAGCATTTT. The rearrangement uses TRBV7-2 and TRBJ1-5; TRBD1 is a possible D gene (6 bases). V was pared by 1 base and J by 0 bases, with 10 bases between. Germline V CDR1 and CDR2: SGHTA, FQGNSA. This CDR3 region has 16 residues. The entire variable domain, with the rest obtained from reference TRBV7-2 and TRBJ1-5, is as follows: GAGVSQSPSNKVTEKGKDVELRCDPISGHTALYWYRQSLGQGLEFLIYFQGNSAPDKSGLPSDRFSAERTGGSVSTLTIQRTQQEDSAVYLCASSLVAGASNQPQHFGDGTRLSIL.

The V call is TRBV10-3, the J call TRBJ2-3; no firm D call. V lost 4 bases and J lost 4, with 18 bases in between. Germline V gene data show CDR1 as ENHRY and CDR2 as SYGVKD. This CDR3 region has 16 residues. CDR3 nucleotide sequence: TGTGCCATCAGTGCGGTTCCGGGCGAAACCCCAGATACGCAGTATTTT. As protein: CAISAVPGETPDTQYF.

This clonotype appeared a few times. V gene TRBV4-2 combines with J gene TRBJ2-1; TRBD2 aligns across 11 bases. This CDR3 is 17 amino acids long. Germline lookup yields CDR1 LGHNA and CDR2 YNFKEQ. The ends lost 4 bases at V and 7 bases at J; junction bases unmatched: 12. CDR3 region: CASSPLLAGGLGNEQFF. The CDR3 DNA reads TGTGCCAGCAGCCCACTTCTAGCGGGAGGCTTGGGGAATGAGCAGTTCTTC.

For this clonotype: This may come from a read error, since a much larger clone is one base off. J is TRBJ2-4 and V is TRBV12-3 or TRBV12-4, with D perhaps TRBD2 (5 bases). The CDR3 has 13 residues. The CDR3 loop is CAGRGFPKNIQYF. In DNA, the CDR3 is TGTGCCGGCAGAGGGTTTCCCAAAAACATTCAGTACTTC.

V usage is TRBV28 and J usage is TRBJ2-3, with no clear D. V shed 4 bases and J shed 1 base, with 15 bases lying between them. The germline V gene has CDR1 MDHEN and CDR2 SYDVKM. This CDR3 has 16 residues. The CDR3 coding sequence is TGTGCCAGCAGTTACTCGTGGGTGGCCCGCACAGATACGCAGTATTTT. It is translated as CASSYSWVARTDTQYF.

In DNA form, the CDR3 reads TGTGCCATCAGCGATCGGACAGGGGGCCCCCTTTTCGGCTACACCTTC. Amino acid sequence: CAISDRTGGPLFGYTF. The chain combines TRBV10-3 with TRBJ1-2; 11 nucleotides agree with TRBD1. Germline V gene sequence: CDR1 ENHRY, CDR2 SYGVKD. Trimming took 6 bases from V and 8 from J; bases not matched to a gene: 14. The CDR3 contains 16 residues.

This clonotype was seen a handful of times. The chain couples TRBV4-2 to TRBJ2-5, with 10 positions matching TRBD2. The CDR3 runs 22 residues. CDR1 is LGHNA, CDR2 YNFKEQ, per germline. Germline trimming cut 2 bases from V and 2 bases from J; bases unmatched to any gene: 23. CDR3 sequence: CASSQFRTSGKRGSRVQETQYF. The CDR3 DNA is TGTGCCAGCAGCCAATTCCGGACTAGCGGAAAACGAGGCTCGAGGGTACAAGAGACCCAGTACTTC.

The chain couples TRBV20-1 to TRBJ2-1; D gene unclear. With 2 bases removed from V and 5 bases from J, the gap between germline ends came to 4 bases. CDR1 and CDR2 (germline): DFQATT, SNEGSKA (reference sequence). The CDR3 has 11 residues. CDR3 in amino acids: CSARSDNEQFF. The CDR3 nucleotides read TGCAGTGCTAGATCCGACAATGAGCAGTTCTTC.

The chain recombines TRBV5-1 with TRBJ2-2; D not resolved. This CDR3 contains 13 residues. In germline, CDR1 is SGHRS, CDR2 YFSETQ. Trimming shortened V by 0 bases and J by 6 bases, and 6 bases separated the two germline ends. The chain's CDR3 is CASSLGVSGELFF. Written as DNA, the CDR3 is TGCGCCAGCAGCTTGGGGGTTTCCGGGGAGCTGTTTTTT.

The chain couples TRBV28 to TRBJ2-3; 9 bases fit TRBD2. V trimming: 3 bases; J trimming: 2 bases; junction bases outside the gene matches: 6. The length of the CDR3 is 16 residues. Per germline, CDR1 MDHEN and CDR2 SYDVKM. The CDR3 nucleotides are TGTGCCAGCAGTTTGACTAGCGGAGACCTCACAGATACGCAGTATTTT. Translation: CASSLTSGDLTDTQYF.

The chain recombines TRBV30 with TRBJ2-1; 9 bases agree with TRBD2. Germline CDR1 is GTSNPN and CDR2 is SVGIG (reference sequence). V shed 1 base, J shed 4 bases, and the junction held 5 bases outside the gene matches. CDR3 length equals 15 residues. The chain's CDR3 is CAWSEGLAGYNEQFF. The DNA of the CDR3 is TGTGCCTGGAGTGAGGGTCTAGCGGGATACAATGAGCAGTTCTTC. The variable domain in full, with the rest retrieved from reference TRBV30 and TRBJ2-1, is SQTIHQWPATLVQPVGSPLSLECTVEGTSNPNLYWYRQAAGRGLQLLFYSVGIGQISSEVPQNLSASRPQDRQFILSSKKLLLSDSGFYLCAWSEGLAGYNEQFFGPGTRLTVL.

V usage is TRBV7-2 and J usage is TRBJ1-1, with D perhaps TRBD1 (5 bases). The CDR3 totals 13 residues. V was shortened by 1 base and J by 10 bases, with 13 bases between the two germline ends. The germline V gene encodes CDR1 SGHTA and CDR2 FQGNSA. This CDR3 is CASSLVGGKGAFF. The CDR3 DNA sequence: TGTGCCAGCAGCTTAGTCGGGGGAAAGGGAGCTTTCTTT. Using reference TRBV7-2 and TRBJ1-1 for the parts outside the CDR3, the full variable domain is GAGVSQSPSNKVTEKGKDVELRCDPISGHTALYWYRQSLGQGLEFLIYFQGNSAPDKSGLPSDRFSAERTGGSVSTLTIQRTQQEDSAVYLCASSLVGGKGAFFGQGTRLTVV.

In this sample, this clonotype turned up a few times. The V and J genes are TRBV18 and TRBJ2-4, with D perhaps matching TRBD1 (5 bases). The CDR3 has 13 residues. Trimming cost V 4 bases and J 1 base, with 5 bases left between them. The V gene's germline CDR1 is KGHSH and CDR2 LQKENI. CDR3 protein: CASSQGAKNIQYF. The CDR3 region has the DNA TGTGCCAGCTCACAGGGGGCCAAAAACATTCAGTACTTC.

The CDR3 DNA reads as TGTGCCAGCAGTTTAGATTTAGCGAGCCAAGAGACCCAGTACTTC. Protein sequence: CASSLDLASQETQYF. V gene TRBV12-3 or TRBV12-4 combines with J gene TRBJ2-5; possibly TRBD2 for D (5 bases). CDR3 length: 15 amino acids. Between the trimmed V and J ends, which lost 1 base and 1 base, there was a span of 10 bases.